This T cell receptor (beta chain) was profiled in a study of beta chain features in type 1 diabetes. Study results and caveats: Compared to healthy donors, patients appeared to have naive, central memory and Treg TCRB repertoires that were more alike. In patients and controls equally, PCR might favor templates that are shorter. Shorter TCRB CDR3s, moderately but significantly so, were found in Type 1 diabetes patients in all four CD4+ subsets.

Via the markers CD45RO/CCR7/CD25/CD127/CD95/CD27, stem cell-like memory, regulatory, central memory and naive CD4+ cells were sorted. As every portion of the isolated RNA was reverse transcribed, the sequencing read expressed TCRB transcripts. Repertoires were generated with immunoSEQ multiplex PCR, while TCRdb's copy carries only in-frame clones and drops some. The sample holds 120,000 or so clones; 15% to 20% are singletons and the top ten take approximately 2.3%. This clone was detected many times. Its target is not known. Sequencing used central memory CD4+ T cells from blood. The TCR comes from a man younger than 45 with type 1 diabetes.

The CDR3, as DNA: TGTGCCAGCAGGCGCAGCCAAGAGACCCAGTACTTC. Its protein product is CASRRSQETQYF. The rearrangement joins TRBV7-9 to TRBJ2-5; D remains ambiguous. Germline V gene lookup returns CDR1 SEHNR and CDR2 FQNEAQ (reference sequence). Trimming took off 6 bases at V and 1 base at J, with 6 bases between the two ends. The CDR3 covers 12 residues.